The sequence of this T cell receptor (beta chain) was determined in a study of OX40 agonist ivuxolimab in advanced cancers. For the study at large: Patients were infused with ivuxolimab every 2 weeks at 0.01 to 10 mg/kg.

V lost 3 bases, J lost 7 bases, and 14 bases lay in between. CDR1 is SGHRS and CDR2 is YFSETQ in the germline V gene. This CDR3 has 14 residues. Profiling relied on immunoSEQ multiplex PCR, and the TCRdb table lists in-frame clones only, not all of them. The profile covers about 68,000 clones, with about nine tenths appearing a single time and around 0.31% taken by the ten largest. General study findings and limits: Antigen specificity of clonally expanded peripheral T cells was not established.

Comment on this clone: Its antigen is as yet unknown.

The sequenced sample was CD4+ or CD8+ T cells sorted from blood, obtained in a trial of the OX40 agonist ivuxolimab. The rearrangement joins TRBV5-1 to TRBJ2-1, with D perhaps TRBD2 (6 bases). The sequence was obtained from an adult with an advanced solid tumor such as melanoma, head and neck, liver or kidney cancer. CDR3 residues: CASSSGTFNNEQFF. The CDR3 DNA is TGCGCCAGCAGCTCAGGGACTTTCAATAATGAGCAGTTCTTC.